This TCR beta chain was found in a study of vaccination and CD4 T cells after COVID-19. The wider study: The post-COVID samples were taken a median about 100 days after diagnosis, anywhere from 35 to 161.

Sequencing of DNA taken from cultured CD4+ T cells relied on the Oncomine TCR Beta short-read assay. Genomic DNA from cultured CD4+ T cells was extracted. TCRdb reprocessed the PCR reads via MiXCR and lists one record per CDR3 protein. The sample carries about 5,700 distinct CDR3 sequences, 34% recorded once. Turning to this clonotype: Its specificity is not known.

Study results and caveats: The study sampled relatively few convalescent patients and omitted early post-infection timepoints.

As to treatment: roughly nine-day PBMC culture with coronavirus spike peptide pools or control peptides (ViraFEST assay). Before the COVID-19 pandemic (2011-2018), CD4+ T cells were obtained from the unexposed donor. ViraFEST stimulated the growth of antigen-specific T cells using peptide pools and subsequently profiled their TCRs by sequencing. The CDR3 runs to 14 residues. The germline V gene has CDR1 SEHNR and CDR2 FQNEAQ (reference sequence). Trimming stripped 3 bases from V and 2 bases from J, with 10 bases between. The genes are TRBV7-9 and TRBJ2-5; D is perhaps TRBD2 (5 bases). This TCR was sampled from a human donor in good health. Source material: CD4+ T cells from blood, cultured in vitro. CDR3 nucleotides: TGTGCCAGCAGCTTGTTGGCGGGTCAAGAGACCCAGTACTTC. Its protein product is CASSLLAGQETQYF.